These 21 T cell receptor beta chains came from one sample sequenced in a study of cytomegalovirus exposure and HLA in healthy donors. In the PCR, 60 Vbeta and 13 Jbeta primers were used. Clones were sequenced by immunoSEQ multiplex PCR, and TCRdb holds only the in-frame ones, with some missing. Of 150,000 to 250,000 clones detected, 70% to 85% appear once; the ten largest clones hold roughly 0.098%. The sample comprised PBMCs. These receptors were collected from a boy aged 2 to 9 in good health and CMV-seronegative.

V gene TRBV13 combines with J gene TRBJ2-5; a weak D match, TRBD2 (7 bases). The CDR3 consists of 13 residues. Trimming took 5 bases from V and 5 from J, leaving 12 bases between them. Germline CDR1 PRHDT, CDR2 FYEKMQ (reference sequence). CDR3 DNA: TGTGCCAGCAGCACGGGGGGCTGGGAGACCCAGTACTTC. It specifies CASSTGGWETQYF.

This rearrangement joins TRBV18 to TRBJ1-1; 8 bases line up with TRBD1. The germline CDR1 and CDR2 sequences are KGHSH and LQKENI. V trimming: 8 bases; J trimming: 5 bases; junction bases outside the gene matches: 10. The CDR3 sequence is 14 residues long. In nucleotides, the CDR3 is TGTGCCAGCGCGCAGGGGGCCATAGGTACTGAAGCTTTCTTT. Its protein is CASAQGAIGTEAFF.

This chain connects TRBV21-1 to TRBJ2-1; the DNA was not compared with TRBD2, the D call given in the table. TRBV21-1 is described as a pseudogene. This CDR3 is built from 17 residues. CDR3 residues: CASSLRKLETKNNEQFF. The CDR3 coding sequence is TGTGCCAGCAGCCTAAGGAAACTAGAAACAAAAAACAATGAGCAGTTCTTC.

The chain employs TRBV6-5 and TRBJ1-1; tentatively, D is TRBD1 (5 bases). Germline V lookup: CDR1 MNHEY, CDR2 SVGAGI. The CDR3 sequence is 15 residues long. Between the trimmed V and J ends, which lost 7 bases and 4 bases, there was a span of 19 bases. The CDR3 region is CASKSSGRGSTEAFF. The CDR3 nucleotides are TGTGCCAGCAAATCCTCAGGGAGGGGAAGCACTGAAGCTTTCTTT.

The genes are TRBV9 and TRBJ2-3; TRBD2 might be the D (7 bases). The length of the CDR3 is 16 residues. Per germline, CDR1 SGDLS and CDR2 YYNGEE. V lost 3 bases and J 0 bases, leaving 14 bases between the germline ends. CDR3 sequence (DNA): TGTGCCAGCAGCGCGAGGGGGGGGACTAGCACAGATACGCAGTATTTT. Its translation: CASSARGGTSTDTQYF. The entire variable domain, with the rest obtained from reference TRBV9 and TRBJ2-3, is as follows: DSGVTQTPKHLITATGQRVTLRCSPRSGDLSVYWYQQSLDQGLQFLIQYYNGEERAKGNILERFSAQQFPDLHSELNLSSLELGDSALYFCASSARGGTSTDTQYFGPGTRLTVL.

The chain is built from TRBV15 and TRBJ2-3; D gene unclear. This CDR3 is built from 15 residues. CDR1 and CDR2 (germline): LNHNV, YYDKDF (reference sequence). V was pared by 0 bases and J by 4 bases, with 11 bases between. This chain's CDR3 is CATSRDSASADTQYF. In nucleotides, the CDR3 is TGTGCCACCAGCAGAGATTCGGCTAGTGCAGATACGCAGTATTTT.

The V call is TRBV11-2, the J call TRBJ1-1; 7 nucleotides align to TRBD1. This CDR3 is built from 16 residues. V trimming: 0 bases; J trimming: 1 base; junction bases outside the gene matches: 5. The V gene's germline CDR1 is SGHAT and CDR2 FQNNGV. Here the CDR3 reads CASSLDRGTANTEAFF. The CDR3 nucleotides read TGTGCCAGCAGCTTAGATCGCGGGACAGCGAACACTGAAGCTTTCTTT. Full variable domain (outside the CDR3, taken from reference TRBV11-2 and TRBJ1-1): EAGVAQSPRYKIIEKRQSVAFWCNPISGHATLYWYQQILGQGPKLLIQFQNNGVVDDSQLPKDRFSAERLKGVDSTLKIQPAKLEDSAVYLCASSLDRGTANTEAFFGQGTRLTVV.

The chain links TRBV27 to TRBJ2-4; 14 bases line up with TRBD2. From germline, CDR1 is MNHEY and CDR2 SMNVEV (reference sequence). V was pared by 6 bases and J by 15 bases, with 10 bases of the junction left unmatched. The CDR3 runs 14 residues. DNA for the CDR3: TGTGCCAGCAGGGCGACTAGCGGGGGGGCTGCGTGGTACTTC. This encodes CASRATSGGAAWYF.

This rearrangement joins TRBV6-5 to TRBJ1-2; D might be TRBD1 (5 bases). From germline, CDR1 is MNHEY and CDR2 SVGAGI. V was trimmed by 2 bases and J by 3 bases, leaving 13 bases between them. The CDR3 totals 15 residues. The CDR3 sequence is CASSYMGGEDYGYTF. As DNA, the CDR3 is TGTGCCAGCAGTTACATGGGGGGAGAGGACTATGGCTACACCTTC.

The CDR3 bases are TGTGCCAGCAGCTTGAGCAACAGCCTTAATGAAAAACTGTTTTTT. Amino acids: CASSLSNSLNEKLFF. This chain connects TRBV5-6 to TRBJ1-4; D is unclear. CDR1 SGHDT and CDR2 YYEEEE come from the germline V gene. The V end lost 1 base, the J end lost 4 bases, and 11 bases lay between the germline ends. The CDR3 has 15 residues.

This clone was counted a few times. The V and J genes are TRBV7-2 and TRBJ1-2, with a possible D match to TRBD1 (6 bases). Germline V gene sequence: CDR1 SGHTA, CDR2 FQGNSA. V was cut by 0 bases and J by 9 bases, with 20 bases left in between. The CDR3 is 16 amino acids. CDR3 sequence (DNA): TGTGCCAGCAGCTTAGCCTGGGACACTCAAGGTTATCGCTACACCTTC. This codes for CASSLAWDTQGYRYTF.

The CDR3 reads CASSLSTGGPDTDTQYF. DNA of the CDR3: TGTGCCAGCAGCTTGTCTACGGGGGGGCCCGACACAGATACGCAGTATTTT. V and J are TRBV13 and TRBJ2-3, with TRBD2 matching 8 bases. The germline gives CDR1 PRHDT, CDR2 FYEKMQ (reference sequence). The CDR3 spans 17 residues. J gave up 2 bases and V 3 bases, and 10 bases lay outside the gene matches.

The chain links TRBV9 to TRBJ1-3; the D gene is possibly TRBD1 (6 bases). This CDR3 spans 15 amino acids. Trimming took 2 bases from V and 0 from J, leaving 9 bases between them. The germline V gene encodes CDR1 SGDLS and CDR2 YYNGEE. This chain's CDR3 is CASSVGQISGNTIYF. The CDR3 DNA sequence: TGTGCCAGCAGCGTGGGACAAATCTCTGGAAACACCATATATTTT.

The chain is built from TRBV9 and TRBJ2-3; 9 positions agree with TRBD2. The germline V gene has CDR1 SGDLS and CDR2 YYNGEE. Unmatched junction bases numbered 14, after V lost 4 bases and J lost 8 bases. This CDR3 has 16 residues. The CDR3 sequence: CASSLTPLAGGVTQYF. CDR3 DNA: TGTGCCAGCAGCTTAACCCCACTGGCGGGGGGGGTTACGCAGTATTTT.

The chain combines TRBV5-1 with TRBJ1-6; 7 bases agree with TRBD1. With V trimmed by 0 bases and J by 9 bases, 0 bases remained unmatched. The CDR3 totals 13 residues. Germline-derived CDR1 and CDR2 are SGHRS and YFSETQ. CDR3 DNA: TGCGCCAGCAGCTTGGACAGGGGTTCACCCCTCCACTTT. This codes for CASSLDRGSPLHF.

The J gene is TRBJ2-1, the V gene TRBV9, with unresolved D. Germline values: CDR1 SGDLS, CDR2 YYNGEE. Trimming stripped 0 bases from V and 4 bases from J, with 5 bases between. The CDR3 consists of 13 residues. Written as DNA, the CDR3 is TGTGCCAGCAGCGTAGACCTATACAATGAGCAGTTCTTC. It specifies CASSVDLYNEQFF.

This clone came up a few times. The chain employs TRBV19 and TRBJ1-2, with D tentatively TRBD1 (6 bases). Germline assignment: CDR1 LNHDA and CDR2 SQIVND (reference sequence). This CDR3 spans 14 amino acids. V was trimmed by 3 bases and J by 7 bases, leaving 15 bases between them. CDR3 bases: TGTGCCAGTAGTATTGGGGGGGCGTTCTCTGGCTACACCTTC. It yields the protein CASSIGGAFSGYTF.

This clone appeared once. The chain couples TRBV29-1 to TRBJ1-1; 9 bases agree with TRBD1. Germline CDR1 SQVTM, CDR2 ANQGSEA. With V trimmed by 6 bases and J by 5 bases, 13 bases remained unmatched. This CDR3 is 15 amino acids long. CDR3 amino acids: CSVRTGVERGTEAFF. CDR3 DNA sequence: TGCAGCGTGAGGACAGGGGTGGAGAGAGGAACTGAAGCTTTCTTT.

V and J are TRBV5-6 and TRBJ2-7; no clear D gene. V was cut by 1 base and J by 5 bases, with 16 bases left in between. Germline-derived CDR1 and CDR2 are SGHDT and YYEEEE. This CDR3 is built from 15 residues. The CDR3 loop reads CASSLLTGAPDEQYF. CDR3 bases: TGTGCCAGCAGCTTGCTGACTGGAGCCCCAGACGAGCAGTACTTC.

This chain links TRBV7-9 with TRBJ2-6; 7 bases are shared with TRBD1. V shed 5 bases, J shed 1 base, and the junction held 5 bases outside the gene matches. The V gene's germline CDR1 is SEHNR and CDR2 FQNEAQ (reference sequence). This CDR3 is 16 amino acids long. As DNA, the CDR3 is TGTGCCAGCAGCGCCTCGACAGGGTCTGGGGCCAACGTCCTGACTTTC. This codes for CASSASTGSGANVLTF.

The J gene is TRBJ2-7, the V gene TRBV6-5, with 7 bases fitting TRBD1. The CDR3 has 16 residues. Germline CDR1 reads MNHEY; CDR2 reads SVGAGI. Trimming at V came to 4 bases and at J to 2 bases, leaving 11 bases not matched to a gene. The CDR3 loop reads CASSSSRTGRPYEQYF. The CDR3 region has the DNA TGTGCCAGCAGTTCAAGTAGGACAGGTCGACCCTACGAGCAGTACTTC.